Listed here are 23 T cell receptor beta chains from one sample, sequenced in a study of response to subunit inactivated influenza vaccine. TCRdb ran MiXCR on the RT-PCR reads and lists one entry per CDR3 protein. The sample consists of about 500,000 distinct CDR3 sequences, 7.2% of them appearing once. Here the sequenced sample was PBMCs from blood, taken about 24 months after vaccination. The receptors were sampled from a man aged 50-75 years who received an inactivated influenza vaccine.

This chain joins TRBV9 and TRBJ1-2; D is possibly TRBD1 (5 bases). Germline CDR1 is SGDLS and CDR2 is YYNGEE. The V and J ends lost 4 bases and 6 bases respectively, with 19 bases between them. The CDR3 is 15 residues long. The CDR3 loop reads CASSLTGRVGDGYTF. The DNA for the CDR3 is TGTGCCAGCAGCTTAACGGGACGGGTAGGTGATGGCTACACCTTC.

This clonotype was counted at least ten times. The chain carries TRBV6-2 or TRBV6-3 and TRBJ1-1; D uncertain. Trimming removed 7 bases at V and 1 base at J, with 10 bases between. CDR1 MNHEY and CDR2 SVGEGT come from the germline V gene. This CDR3 has 13 residues. Here the CDR3 reads CASTRDGNTEAFF. CDR3 DNA sequence: TGTGCCAGCACTCGCGACGGGAACACTGAAGCTTTCTTT.

This clonotype was recorded many times. This sequence joins TRBV29-1 and TRBJ2-1; D is uncertain. V lost 0 bases and J lost 0, with 3 bases in between. CDR3 length equals 13 residues. The germline CDR1 and CDR2 sequences are SQVTM and ANQGSEA. CDR3 loop: CSVEDSSYNEQFF. DNA of the CDR3: TGCAGCGTTGAAGACAGCTCCTACAATGAGCAGTTCTTC.

This clonotype showed up just a few times. The V call is TRBV6-2 or TRBV6-3, the J call TRBJ2-1, with 9 bases identical to TRBD1. The CDR3 has 15 amino acids. Germline V gene lookup returns CDR1 MNHEY and CDR2 SVGEGT. V lost 6 bases to trimming and J lost 0 bases; unmatched junction nucleotides: 3. The CDR3 protein is CASRDRGHSYNEQFF. The CDR3 coding sequence is TGTGCCAGCAGGGACAGGGGACACTCCTACAATGAGCAGTTCTTC.

CDR3 sequence (DNA): TGCGCCAGCAGCTTGGCCCGGGACAGCGCCCCCAATGAGCAGTTCTTC. It translates to CASSLARDSAPNEQFF. V and J are TRBV5-1 and TRBJ2-1, with TRBD1 identical over 7 bases. Trimming at V came to 0 bases and at J to 6 bases, leaving 9 bases not matched to a gene. Germline values: CDR1 SGHRS, CDR2 YFSETQ. The CDR3 contains 16 residues.

V and J are TRBV7-2 and TRBJ2-3; TRBD2 might be the D (6 bases). CDR1 SGHTA and CDR2 FQGNSA come from the germline V gene. V was trimmed by 5 bases and J by 3 bases, leaving 12 bases between them. The CDR3 extends over 14 amino acids. The CDR3 loop is CASSGGERTDTQYF. For the CDR3, the DNA is TGTGCCAGCAGCGGCGGGGAAAGGACAGATACGCAGTATTTT.

V is TRBV4-3 and J is TRBJ2-1; perhaps TRBD2 as D (6 bases). The length of the CDR3 is 16 residues. V lost 4 bases and J lost 6, with 19 bases in between. Germline values: CDR1 LGHNA, CDR2 YSLEER. The CDR3 region has the DNA TGCGCCAGCAGCCCAAAGTCCGGGACTCATATCAATGAGCAGTTCTTC. As protein: CASSPKSGTHINEQFF.

This clonotype was seen more than once but under ten times. The chain recombines TRBV6-1 with TRBJ1-6; D unresolved. CDR1 MNHNS and CDR2 SASEGT come from the germline V gene. The CDR3 extends over 14 amino acids. Trimming pared 3 bases from V and 9 bases from J, leaving 12 bases between. The CDR3 sequence: CASSEFQALSPLHF. CDR3 nucleotides: TGTGCCAGCAGTGAGTTCCAGGCTCTTTCACCCCTCCACTTT.

This clonotype was counted many times. The V gene is TRBV4-3, the J gene TRBJ2-7; D possibly corresponds to TRBD2 (7 bases). V was pared by 0 bases and J by 0 bases, with 9 bases between. In germline, CDR1 is LGHNA, CDR2 YSLEER. The CDR3 is 15 residues long. CDR3 sequence: CASSQDRGGSYEQYF. The CDR3 DNA is TGCGCCAGCAGCCAAGATAGGGGGGGCTCCTACGAGCAGTACTTC.

In its sample, this clonotype was seen a few times. V and J are TRBV24-1 and TRBJ2-1; D is ambiguous. V lost 8 bases to trimming and J lost 9 bases, with 10 bases between them. The V gene's germline CDR1 is KGHDR and CDR2 SFDVKD. This CDR3 has 11 residues. The DNA of the CDR3 is TGTGCCACCACCACTAACGCTGAGCAGTTCTTC. Encoded protein: CATTTNAEQFF.

The CDR3 region is CSARRTINSYNEQFF. CDR3 bases: TGCAGTGCTAGACGCACAATAAACTCCTACAATGAGCAGTTCTTC. V and J are TRBV20-1 and TRBJ2-1; D unresolved. The V and J ends lost 2 bases and 0 bases respectively, with 11 bases between them. The CDR3 is 15 amino acids. Germline V gene lookup returns CDR1 DFQATT and CDR2 SNEGSKA (reference sequence).

The chain couples TRBV6-5 to TRBJ1-4; no clear D. V was clipped by 2 bases and J by 8 bases, with 6 bases between them. Germline V lookup: CDR1 MNHEY, CDR2 SVGAGI. This CDR3 is 12 amino acids long. CDR3 nucleotide sequence: TGTGCCAGCAGTTACCCCGGGGAAAAACTGTTTTTT. Residues: CASSYPGEKLFF.

This clonotype has a handful of counts. This chain connects TRBV4-3 to TRBJ2-3, with 7 bases aligning to TRBD2. Germline V gene lookup returns CDR1 LGHNA and CDR2 YSLEER. V trimming: 2 bases; J trimming: 1 base; junction bases outside the gene matches: 15. The length of the CDR3 is 19 residues. CDR3 DNA sequence: TGCGCCAGCAGCCAATCCGGGACTACAATACACATGGGCACAGATACGCAGTATTTT. This encodes CASSQSGTTIHMGTDTQYF.

V and J are TRBV3-1 and TRBJ1-1; no firm D call. The CDR3 is 13 residues long. Germline CDR1 is LGHDT and CDR2 is YNNKEL (reference sequence). Trimming pared 2 bases from V and 1 base from J, leaving 5 bases between. This CDR3 reads CASSQPGNTEAFF. The CDR3 region has the DNA TGTGCCAGCAGCCAACCAGGGAACACTGAAGCTTTCTTT.

This chain uses TRBV10-3 with TRBJ2-2; D is possibly TRBD2 (6 bases). The V gene's germline CDR1 is ENHRY and CDR2 SYGVKD. V lost 2 bases to trimming and J lost 2 bases, with 12 bases between them. The CDR3 extends over 16 amino acids. CDR3 sequence reads: CAISESSLANTGELFF. CDR3 bases: TGTGCCATCAGTGAGAGTTCACTAGCAAACACCGGGGAGCTGTTTTTT.

This clonotype was seen a few times. The chain employs TRBV5-1 and TRBJ2-5; D uncertain. The V end lost 7 bases, the J end lost 0 bases, and 22 bases lay between the germline ends. The CDR3 runs 17 residues. In germline, CDR1 is SGHRS, CDR2 YFSETQ. This chain's CDR3 is CASGSSADRQYQETQYF. CDR3 coding DNA: TGCGCCAGCGGATCTTCGGCAGACCGTCAGTACCAAGAGACCCAGTACTTC.

This clonotype was observed a handful of times. This chain uses TRBV16 with TRBJ2-1; 7 bases match TRBD1. V shed 4 bases, J shed 3 bases, and the junction held 9 bases outside the gene matches. The V gene's germline CDR1 is KGHSY and CDR2 FQNENV. The CDR3 is 16 residues long. The CDR3 here is CASSLPRAGGYNEQFF. The CDR3 DNA follows: TGTGCCAGCAGCCTCCCTAGGGCAGGGGGCTACAATGAGCAGTTCTTC.

This clonotype was found many times. The V call is TRBV3-1, the J call TRBJ2-3; 10 bases are shared with TRBD2. Losses at the gene ends were 6 bases for V and 4 bases for J; bases not matched to a gene: 7. This CDR3 has 15 residues. CDR1 is LGHDT and CDR2 is YNNKEL in the germline V gene (reference sequence). CDR3 in amino acids: CASSLPAGGSDTQYF. The DNA of the CDR3 is TGTGCCAGCAGTCTTCCAGCGGGGGGGTCAGATACGCAGTATTTT.

The V gene is TRBV5-4, the J gene TRBJ2-3; TRBD2 aligns across 8 bases. The CDR3 consists of 16 residues. Germline CDR1 SGHNT, CDR2 YYREEE (reference sequence). The trim removed 4 bases at V and 0 bases at J, leaving 7 bases unmatched. Here the CDR3 DNA reads TGTGCCAGCAGCCCCGGGACTAGTTGGAGCACAGATACGCAGTATTTT. It specifies CASSPGTSWSTDTQYF.

This clonotype was observed a few times. V and J are TRBV7-9 and TRBJ2-1, with 7 bases identical to TRBD2. CDR1 is SEHNR and CDR2 is FQNEAQ in the germline V gene (reference sequence). The CDR3 is 16 residues long. V lost 6 bases to trimming and J lost 0 bases; unmatched junction nucleotides: 8. CDR3 sequence reads: CASSSTGGSSYNEQFF. The CDR3 DNA is TGTGCCAGCAGTTCCACCGGCGGGAGCTCCTACAATGAGCAGTTCTTC.

At least ten counts were recorded for this clonotype. The chain couples TRBV12-3 or TRBV12-4 to TRBJ2-3; D not certain. This CDR3 comprises 16 residues. V lost 2 bases and J 2 bases, leaving 14 bases between the germline ends. The CDR3 DNA sequence: TGTGCCAGCAGTTTAAGACTCACATCTAACACAGATACGCAGTATTTT. Protein: CASSLRLTSNTDTQYF.

This clonotype was recorded many times. This sequence joins TRBV7-9 and TRBJ1-1; 7 positions agree with TRBD1. The trim removed 4 bases at V and 4 bases at J, leaving 9 bases unmatched. Germline-derived CDR1 and CDR2 are SEHNR and FQNEAQ (reference sequence). CDR3 length: 15 residues. The CDR3 DNA follows: TGTGCCAGCAGCTCCCAGACAGGGAGGAGCACTGAAGCTTTCTTT. As protein: CASSSQTGRSTEAFF. Together with reference TRBV7-9 and TRBJ1-1, the CDR3 gives the full variable domain: DTGVSQNPRHKITKRGQNVTFRCDPISEHNRLYWYRQTLGQGPEFLTYFQNEAQLEKSRLLSDRFSAERPKGSFSTLEIQRTEQGDSAMYLCASSSQTGRSTEAFFGQGTRLTVV.

In its sample, this clonotype was seen a few times. The chain is built from TRBV6-6 and TRBJ2-7, with TRBD1 as a possible D gene (5 bases). Trimming cost V 5 bases and J 4 bases, with 12 bases left between them. The germline V gene has CDR1 MNHNY and CDR2 SVGAGI (reference sequence). CDR3 length equals 13 residues. The CDR3: CASSQGYRYEQYF. The CDR3 nucleotides read TGTGCCAGCAGTCAGGGTTATCGGTACGAGCAGTACTTC.